This section outlines one TCR beta chain sequence together with its context. Its specificity is not known. V was trimmed by 0 bases and J by 0 bases, leaving 22 bases between them. There are 20 residues in the CDR3. Germline loops: CDR1 LGHNA, CDR2 YSLEER. This record comes from a study of OX40 agonist ivuxolimab in advanced cancers. Overall study findings and caveats: Antigen specificity of clonally expanded peripheral T cells was not established. CD4+ and CD8+ blood T cells expanded clonally by week 6 at 0.1 to 3.0 mg/kg.

Data came from immunoSEQ multiplex PCR; TCRdb stores just in-frame clones and leaves some out. Of under 75,000 clones listed, 80% to 95% were seen once; the top ten hold 20% to 25%. The clonotype was recovered from an adult with an advanced solid tumor such as melanoma, head and neck, liver or kidney cancer. The sample in question was CD4+ or CD8+ T cells sorted from blood, obtained in a trial of the OX40 agonist ivuxolimab. V usage is TRBV4-3 and J usage is TRBJ2-3; possible D gene TRBD2, 7 bases. In nucleotides, the CDR3 is TGCGCCAGCAGCCAAGATCGGCGGGGGCCACCGTCACCTAGCACAGATACGCAGTATTTT. Translated: CASSQDRRGPPSPSTDTQYF.